Listed here is a single T cell receptor beta chain. These data belong to a study of blood T cell repertoires in COVID-19. Study background: From T cells, B-cell-depleted T cells, or PBMCs came the material, which was cDNA or gDNA.

Authors' data handling: It was from reference gene primer amplification that nucleated cell counts were estimated. Assay: immunoSEQ multiplex PCR; the TCRdb copy retains only in-frame clones and omits some. V and J calls and clone size are those listed in that table; D and trimming were worked out from the DNA. This repertoire shows 81,000 or so clones, about 89% found once; its top ten account for approximately 12%. The CDR3 loop spans 14 amino acids. Germline V lookup: CDR1 SGHRS, CDR2 YFSETQ. V shed 2 bases and J 4 bases; nucleotides not matched to a gene: 4. This receptor was obtained from a man between 65 and 79 years old with active or convalescent COVID-19. The specimen was peripheral blood. The chain employs TRBV5-1 and TRBJ2-5; TRBD1 matches at 8 bases. CDR3 in amino acids: CASSFGQGRETQYF. CDR3 bases: TGCGCCAGCAGCTTTGGACAGGGCCGAGAGACCCAGTACTTC.